The present T cell receptor (beta chain) was sequenced within a study of T cell responses to AZD1222 COVID-19 vaccine. The repertoire was sequenced with immunoSEQ multiplex PCR; TCRdb's copy has only in-frame clones and lacks some. The table has roughly 35,000 clones, 70% to 90% seen once. From germline, CDR1 is SGDLS and CDR2 YYNGEE. This CDR3 comprises 16 residues. The ends were cut back, 0 bases at V and 5 bases at J, with 16 bases in the middle. The sequence was collected from an adult who received the AZD1222 COVID-19 vaccine. This rearrangement joins TRBV9 to TRBJ2-3, with D uncertain. Sample: peripheral blood, taken 28 days after the second AZD1222 dose. The CDR3: CASSVGVVSKIDTQYF. CDR3 nucleotide sequence: TGTGCCAGCAGCGTAGGGGTAGTCAGCAAGATAGATACGCAGTATTTT.